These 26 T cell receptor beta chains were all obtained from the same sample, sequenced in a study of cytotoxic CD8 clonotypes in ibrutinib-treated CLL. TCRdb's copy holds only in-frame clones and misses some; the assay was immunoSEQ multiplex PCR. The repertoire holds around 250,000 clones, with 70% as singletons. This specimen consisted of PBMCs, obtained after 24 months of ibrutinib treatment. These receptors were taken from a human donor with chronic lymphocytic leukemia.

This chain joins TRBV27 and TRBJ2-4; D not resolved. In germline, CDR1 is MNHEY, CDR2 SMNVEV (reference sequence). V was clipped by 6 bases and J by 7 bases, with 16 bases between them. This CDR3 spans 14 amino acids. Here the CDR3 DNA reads TGTGCCAGCAGCGTCGAAGGGCCAGATAACATTCAGTACTTC. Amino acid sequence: CASSVEGPDNIQYF.

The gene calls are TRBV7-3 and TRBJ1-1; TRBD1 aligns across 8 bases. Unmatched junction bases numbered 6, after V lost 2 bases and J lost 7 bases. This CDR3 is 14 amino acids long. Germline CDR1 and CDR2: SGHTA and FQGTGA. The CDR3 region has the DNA TGTGCCAGCAGCTTACTCGACAGGGGCCTTGAAGCTTTCTTT. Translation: CASSLLDRGLEAFF.

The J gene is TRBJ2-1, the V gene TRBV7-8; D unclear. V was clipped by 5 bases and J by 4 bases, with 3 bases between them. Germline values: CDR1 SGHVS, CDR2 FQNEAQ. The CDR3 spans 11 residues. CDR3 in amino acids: CASSVYNEQFF. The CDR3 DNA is TGTGCCAGCAGCGTTTACAATGAGCAGTTCTTC. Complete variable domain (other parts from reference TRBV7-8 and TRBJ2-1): GAGVSQSPRYKVAKRGQDVALRCDPISGHVSLFWYQQALGQGPEFLTYFQNEAQLDKSGLPSDRFFAERPEGSVSTLKIQRTQQEDSAVYLCASSVYNEQFFGPGTRLTVL.

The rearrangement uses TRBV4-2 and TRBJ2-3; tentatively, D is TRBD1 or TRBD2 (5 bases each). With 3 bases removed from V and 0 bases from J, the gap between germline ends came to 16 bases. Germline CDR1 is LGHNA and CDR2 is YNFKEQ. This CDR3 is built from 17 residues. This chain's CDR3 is CASSQIHGTASTDTQYF. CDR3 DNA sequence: TGTGCCAGCAGCCAGATCCACGGGACGGCTAGCACAGATACGCAGTATTTT.

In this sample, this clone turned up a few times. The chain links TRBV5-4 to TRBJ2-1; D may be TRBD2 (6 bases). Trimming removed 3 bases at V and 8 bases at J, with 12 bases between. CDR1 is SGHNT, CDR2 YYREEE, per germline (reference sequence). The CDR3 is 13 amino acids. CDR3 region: CASSSRGSDEQFF. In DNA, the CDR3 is TGTGCCAGCAGCTCCCGGGGGTCCGATGAGCAGTTCTTC. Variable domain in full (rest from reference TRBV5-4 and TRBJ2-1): ETGVTQSPTHLIKTRGQQVTLRCSSQSGHNTVSWYQQALGQGPQFIFQYYREEENGRGNFPPRFSGLQFPNYSSELNVNALELDDSALYLCASSSRGSDEQFFGPGTRLTVL.

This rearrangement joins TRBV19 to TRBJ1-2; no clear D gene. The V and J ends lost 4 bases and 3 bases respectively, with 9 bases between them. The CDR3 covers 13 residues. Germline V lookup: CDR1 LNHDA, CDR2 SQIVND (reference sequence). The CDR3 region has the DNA TGTGCCAGTAGTAGTCCCAATGACTATGGCTACACCTTC. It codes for CASSSPNDYGYTF.

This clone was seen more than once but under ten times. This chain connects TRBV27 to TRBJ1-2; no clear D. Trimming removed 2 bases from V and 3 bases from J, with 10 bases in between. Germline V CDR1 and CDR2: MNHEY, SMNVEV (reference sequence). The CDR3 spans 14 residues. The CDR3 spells CASSLDGRDYGYTF. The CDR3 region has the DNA TGTGCCAGCAGTTTAGATGGCAGAGACTATGGCTACACCTTC.

The CDR3 DNA follows: TGTGCCTGGGCCGGGCCCCCTGGCAATTCACCCCTCCACTTT. Amino acid sequence: CAWAGPPGNSPLHF. The rearrangement uses TRBV30 and TRBJ1-6; D ambiguous. Trimming removed 5 bases from V and 7 bases from J, with 15 bases in between. The length of the CDR3 is 14 residues. The germline CDR1 and CDR2 sequences are GTSNPN and SVGIG (reference sequence).

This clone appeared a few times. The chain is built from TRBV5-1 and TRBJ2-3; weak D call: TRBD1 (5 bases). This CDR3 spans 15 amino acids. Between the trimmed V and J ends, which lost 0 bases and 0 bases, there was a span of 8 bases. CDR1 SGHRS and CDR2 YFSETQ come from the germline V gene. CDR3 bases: TGCGCCAGCAGCTTGGCAGGGTCTAGCACAGATACGCAGTATTTT. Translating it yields CASSLAGSSTDTQYF.

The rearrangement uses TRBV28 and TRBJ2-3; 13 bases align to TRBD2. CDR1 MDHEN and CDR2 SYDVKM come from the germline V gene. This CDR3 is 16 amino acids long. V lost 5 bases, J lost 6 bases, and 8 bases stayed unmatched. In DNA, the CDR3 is TGTGCCAGCAGTCTCGGACTAGCGGGAGCATCCGATACGCAGTATTTT. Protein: CASSLGLAGASDTQYF.

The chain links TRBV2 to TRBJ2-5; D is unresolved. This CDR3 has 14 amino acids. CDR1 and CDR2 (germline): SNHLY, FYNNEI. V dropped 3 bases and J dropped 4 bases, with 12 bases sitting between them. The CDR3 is CASSDVVSGETQYF. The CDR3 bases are TGTGCCAGCAGTGACGTCGTATCCGGAGAGACCCAGTACTTC.

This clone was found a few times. This CDR3 is CASSSGLAGTYEQYF. The DNA of the CDR3 is TGTGCCAGCAGTTCGGGGTTGGCAGGGACCTACGAGCAGTACTTC. The chain carries TRBV6-5 and TRBJ2-7, with D perhaps given as TRBD1 or TRBD2 (5 bases each). Germline assignment: CDR1 MNHEY and CDR2 SVGAGI. Between the trimmed V and J ends, which lost 4 bases and 2 bases, there was a span of 15 bases. The length of the CDR3 is 15 residues.

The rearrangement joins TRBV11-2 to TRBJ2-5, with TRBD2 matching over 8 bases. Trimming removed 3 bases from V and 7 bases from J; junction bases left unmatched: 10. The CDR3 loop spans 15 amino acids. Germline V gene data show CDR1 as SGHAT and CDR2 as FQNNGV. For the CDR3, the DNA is TGTGCCAGCAGCTTTTCTACTAGCGGAATAGGGACCCAGTACTTC. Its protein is CASSFSTSGIGTQYF.

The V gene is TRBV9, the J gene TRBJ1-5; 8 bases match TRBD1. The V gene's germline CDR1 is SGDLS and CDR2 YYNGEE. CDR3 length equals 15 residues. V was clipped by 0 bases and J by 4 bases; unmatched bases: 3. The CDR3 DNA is TGTGCCAGCAGCGTAGGAGGACAGGGAAATCAGCCCCAGCATTTT. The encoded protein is CASSVGGQGNQPQHF.

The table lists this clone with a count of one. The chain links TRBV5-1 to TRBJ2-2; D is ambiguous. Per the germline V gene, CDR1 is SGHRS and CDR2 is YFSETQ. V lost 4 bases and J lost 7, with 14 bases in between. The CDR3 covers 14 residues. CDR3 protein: CASSPRFDGGELFF. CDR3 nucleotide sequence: TGCGCCAGCAGCCCAAGGTTCGATGGCGGGGAGCTGTTTTTT.

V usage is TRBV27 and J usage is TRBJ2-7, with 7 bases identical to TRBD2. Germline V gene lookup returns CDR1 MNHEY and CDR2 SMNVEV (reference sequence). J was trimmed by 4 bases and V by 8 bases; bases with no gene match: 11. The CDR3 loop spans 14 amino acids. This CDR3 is CASPPGLGKYEQYF. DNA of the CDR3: TGTGCCAGCCCTCCTGGACTAGGGAAATACGAGCAGTACTTC.

CDR3 in DNA: TGCGCCAGCAGCCAAGATCAGGGCGGGGGGTGGTACAATGAGCAGTTCTTC. It codes for CASSQDQGGGWYNEQFF. The genes are TRBV4-3 and TRBJ2-1, with TRBD2 matching over 8 bases. In germline, CDR1 is LGHNA, CDR2 YSLEER. The CDR3 length is 17 residues. Trimming took 0 bases from V and 4 from J; bases not matched to a gene: 8.

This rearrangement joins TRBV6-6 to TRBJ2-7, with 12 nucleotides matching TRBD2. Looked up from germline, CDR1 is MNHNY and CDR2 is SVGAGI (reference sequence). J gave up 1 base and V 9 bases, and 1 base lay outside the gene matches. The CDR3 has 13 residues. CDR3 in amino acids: CASLAGGSYEQYF. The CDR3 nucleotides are TGTGCCAGTCTAGCGGGAGGGTCCTACGAGCAGTACTTC.

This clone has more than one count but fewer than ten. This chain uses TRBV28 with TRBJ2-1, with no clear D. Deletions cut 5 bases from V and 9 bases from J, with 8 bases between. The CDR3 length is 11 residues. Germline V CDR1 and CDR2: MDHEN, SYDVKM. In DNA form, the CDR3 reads TGTGCCAGCAGTCGACGATCTGAGCAGTTCTTC. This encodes CASSRRSEQFF. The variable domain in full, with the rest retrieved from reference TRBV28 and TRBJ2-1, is DVKVTQSSRYLVKRTGEKVFLECVQDMDHENMFWYRQDPGLGLRLIYFSYDVKMKEKGDIPEGYSVSREKKERFSLILESASTNQTSMYLCASSRRSEQFFGPGTRLTVL.

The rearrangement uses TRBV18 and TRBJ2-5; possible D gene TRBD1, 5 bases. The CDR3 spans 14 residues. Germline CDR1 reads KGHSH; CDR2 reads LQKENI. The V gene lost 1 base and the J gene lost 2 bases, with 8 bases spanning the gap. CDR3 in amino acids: CASSPQSGQETQYF. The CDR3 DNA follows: TGTGCCAGCTCACCACAGTCAGGGCAAGAGACCCAGTACTTC.

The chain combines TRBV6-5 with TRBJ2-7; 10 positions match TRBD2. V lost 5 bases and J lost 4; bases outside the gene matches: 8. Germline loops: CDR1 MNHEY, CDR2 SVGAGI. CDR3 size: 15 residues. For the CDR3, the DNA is TGTGCCAGCAGTAAGGGACTAGCGACGACTTACGAGCAGTACTTC. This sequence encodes CASSKGLATTYEQYF.

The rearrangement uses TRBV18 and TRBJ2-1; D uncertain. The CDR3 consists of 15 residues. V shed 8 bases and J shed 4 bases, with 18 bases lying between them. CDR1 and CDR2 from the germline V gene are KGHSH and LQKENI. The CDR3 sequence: CASAPLWEPYNEQFF. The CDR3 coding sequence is TGTGCCAGCGCGCCTCTCTGGGAACCGTACAATGAGCAGTTCTTC. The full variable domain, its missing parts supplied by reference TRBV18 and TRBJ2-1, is NAGVMQNPRHLVRRRGQEARLRCSPMKGHSHVYWYRQLPEEGLKFMVYLQKENIIDESGMPKERFSAEFPKEGPSILRIQQVVRGDSAAYFCASAPLWEPYNEQFFGPGTRLTVL.

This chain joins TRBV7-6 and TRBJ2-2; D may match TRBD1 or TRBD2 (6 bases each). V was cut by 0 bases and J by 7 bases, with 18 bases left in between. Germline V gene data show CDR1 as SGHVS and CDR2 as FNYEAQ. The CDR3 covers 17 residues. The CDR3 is CASSLALGGRRGGELFF. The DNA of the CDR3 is TGTGCCAGCAGCTTAGCGCTAGGGGGGAGGCGCGGCGGGGAGCTGTTTTTT.

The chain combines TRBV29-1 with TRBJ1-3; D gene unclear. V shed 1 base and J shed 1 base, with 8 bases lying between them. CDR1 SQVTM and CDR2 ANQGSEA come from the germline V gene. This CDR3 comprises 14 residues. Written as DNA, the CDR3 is TGCAGCGTTGAAGGTGGAAATTCTGGAAACACCATATATTTT. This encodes CSVEGGNSGNTIYF. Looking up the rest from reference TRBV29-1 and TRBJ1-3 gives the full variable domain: SAVISQKPSRDICQRGTSLTIQCQVDSQVTMMFWYRQQPGQSLTLIATANQGSEATYESGFVIDKFPISRPNLTFSTLTVSNMSPEDSSIYLCSVEGGNSGNTIYFGEGSWLTVV.

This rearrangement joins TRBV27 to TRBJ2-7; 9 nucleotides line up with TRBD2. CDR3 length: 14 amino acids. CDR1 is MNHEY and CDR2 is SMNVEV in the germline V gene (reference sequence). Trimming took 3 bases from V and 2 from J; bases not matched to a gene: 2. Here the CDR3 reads CASSFAGGAYEQYF. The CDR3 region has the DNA TGTGCCAGCAGTTTTGCGGGAGGGGCCTACGAGCAGTACTTC.

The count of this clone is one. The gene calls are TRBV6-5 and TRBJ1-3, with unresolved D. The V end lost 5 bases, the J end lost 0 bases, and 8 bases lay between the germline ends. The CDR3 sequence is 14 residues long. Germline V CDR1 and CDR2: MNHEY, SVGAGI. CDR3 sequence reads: CASSGQYSGNTIYF. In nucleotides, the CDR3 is TGTGCCAGCAGTGGTCAGTACTCTGGAAACACCATATATTTT.